These T cell receptor beta chains were read from a single sample in a study of vaccination and CD4 T cells after COVID-19. No antigens are known for them. TCRdb fed the PCR reads into MiXCR, producing one record per CDR3 protein. This table holds approximately 20,000 distinct CDR3 sequences, 38% found once. The sequenced sample was cultured CD4+ T cells from blood. The receptor set was obtained from a human donor with COVID-19. The CDR3 runs from the conserved cysteine through the conserved F or W. The order of the fields is clone size, V gene, D gene, J gene, CDR3 DNA, CDR3 protein. The D gene is left open where the match is weak. Size tells how often a clone was seen (once, few, many) or the class of an expanded clone, and some rows leave it out.

>-|TRBV5-1|TRBD2|TRBJ2-2
TGCGCCAGCAGCCGGGGGGGGGTCGCGAACACCGGGGAGCTGTTTTTT
CASSRGGVANTGELFF
>-|TRBV27|-|TRBJ1-5
TGTGCCAGCAGGGGTTTGGGCAATCAGCCCCAGCATTTT
CASRGLGNQPQHF
>-|TRBV12-3/TRBV12-4|TRBD1|TRBJ1-6
TGTGCCAGCAGTAATCAGGGGGGAGCCTATAATTCACCCCTCCACTTT
CASSNQGGAYNSPLHF
>few|TRBV7-9|-|TRBJ1-6
TGTGCCAGCAGCATCGGGCCTGTCTGGTCCTATAATTCACCCCTCCACTTT
CASSIGPVWSYNSPLHF
>few|TRBV6-4|TRBD1|TRBJ1-6
TGTGCCAGCAGCGAGGGGGCTCATTCACCCCTCCACTTT
CASSEGAHSPLHF
>few|TRBV5-1|-|TRBJ1-2
TGCGCCAGCAGCTTTGGGGGACCGCACTATGGCTACACCTTC
CASSFGGPHYGYTF
>once|TRBV11-2|TRBD2|TRBJ2-5
TGTGCCAGCAGCTTAGGTACCAGCGGGGGAGTTTATGAGACCCAGTACTTC
CASSLGTSGGVYETQYF
>-|TRBV15|-|TRBJ2-3
TGTGCCACCAGCAGGGGGTCGGATACGCAGTATTTT
CATSRGSDTQYF
>few|TRBV7-6|TRBD2|TRBJ2-3
TGTGCCAGCAGCTTAGCTTCCGCGGGGGGGCGCACAGATACGCAGTATTTT
CASSLASAGGRTDTQYF
>few|TRBV6-1|-|TRBJ1-2
-
CASSRFFGPGTLNYGYTF
>-|TRBV6-1|-|TRBJ2-5
TGTGCCAGCAGTGATGGGGGCCCGGGAGAGACCCAGTACTTC
CASSDGGPGETQYF
>-|TRBV10-1|-|TRBJ1-1
TGCGCCAGCAATGCCGGGACTGAGAGGACTGAAGCTTTCTTT
CASNAGTERTEAFF
>-|TRBV10-3|-|TRBJ1-2
TGTGCCATCAGTGAGTCGATCGACTATGGCTACACCTTC
CAISESIDYGYTF
>few|TRBV6-4|-|TRBJ1-6
TGTGCCAGCAGTGCTTTGGGGGATAATTCACCCCTCCACTTT
CASSALGDNSPLHF